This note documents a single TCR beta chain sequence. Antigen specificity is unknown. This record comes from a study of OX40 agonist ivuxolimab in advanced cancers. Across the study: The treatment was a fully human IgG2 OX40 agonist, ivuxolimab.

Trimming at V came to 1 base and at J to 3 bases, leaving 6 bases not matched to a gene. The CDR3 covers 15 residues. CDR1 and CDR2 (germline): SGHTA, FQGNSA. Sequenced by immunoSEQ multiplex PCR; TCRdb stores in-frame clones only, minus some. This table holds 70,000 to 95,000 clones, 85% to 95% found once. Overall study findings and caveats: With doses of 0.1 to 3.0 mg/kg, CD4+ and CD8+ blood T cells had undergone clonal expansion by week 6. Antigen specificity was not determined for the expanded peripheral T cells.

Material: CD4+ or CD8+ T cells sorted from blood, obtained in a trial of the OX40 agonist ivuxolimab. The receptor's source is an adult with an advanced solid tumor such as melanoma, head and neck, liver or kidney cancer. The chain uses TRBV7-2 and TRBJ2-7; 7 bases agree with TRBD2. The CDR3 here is CASSLEPTSHYEQYF. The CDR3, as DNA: TGTGCCAGCAGCTTAGAACCGACTAGCCACTACGAGCAGTACTTC.